This T cell receptor (beta chain) was identified during a study of cytotoxic CD8 clonotypes in ibrutinib-treated CLL. Generated by immunoSEQ multiplex PCR, the TCRdb table keeps only in-frame clones and is missing some. The sample comprises about 160,000 clones, nearly 90% of which are singletons, and around 2.7% rests with the top ten. Study-wide results and limits: Patients had baseline clonality above age-matched healthy donors, and this clonality moved with circulating CD8+ T-cell counts. The study sampled sustained-remission and progressing patients at different times. Rising at ibrutinib response, clonality subsequently fell back toward baseline at progression. Public clonotypes proved infrequent, and on treatment they shrank or remained steady.

Trimming pared 3 bases from V and 5 bases from J, leaving 12 bases between. Germline lookup yields CDR1 SGDLS and CDR2 YYNGEE. CDR3 length: 14 residues. In the case of this clone: Its antigen is as yet unknown.

The specimen comprised PBMCs, sampled at disease progression, from a patient treated with ibrutinib. The rearrangement links TRBV9 to TRBJ1-5, with a tentative D call TRBD1 (6 bases). The TCR was taken from a human donor with chronic lymphocytic leukemia. The CDR3 bases are TGTGCCAGCAGCGGATCAGGGGTTGATCAGCCCCAGCATTTT. It specifies CASSGSGVDQPQHF.